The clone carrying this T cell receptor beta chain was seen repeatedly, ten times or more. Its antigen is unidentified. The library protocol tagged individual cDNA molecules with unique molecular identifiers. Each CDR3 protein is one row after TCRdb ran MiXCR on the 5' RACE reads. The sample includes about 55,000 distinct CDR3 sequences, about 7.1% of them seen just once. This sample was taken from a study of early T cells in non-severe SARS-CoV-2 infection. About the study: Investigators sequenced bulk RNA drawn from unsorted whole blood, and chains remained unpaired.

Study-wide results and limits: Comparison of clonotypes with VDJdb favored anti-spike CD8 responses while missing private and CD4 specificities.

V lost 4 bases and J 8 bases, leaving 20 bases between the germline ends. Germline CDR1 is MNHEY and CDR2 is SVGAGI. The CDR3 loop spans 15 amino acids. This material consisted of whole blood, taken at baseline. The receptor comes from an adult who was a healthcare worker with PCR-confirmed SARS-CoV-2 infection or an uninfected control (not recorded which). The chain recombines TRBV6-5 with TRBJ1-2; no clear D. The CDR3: CASSSLEDGTTGYTF. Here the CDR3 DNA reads TGTGCCAGCAGTTCTCTTGAAGACGGCACCACGGGCTACACCTTC.